Below, 30 T cell receptor beta chains from the same sample are listed, as sequenced in a study of beta chain features in type 1 diabetes. As every portion of the isolated RNA was reverse transcribed, the sequencing read expressed TCRB transcripts. Using immunoSEQ multiplex PCR, the repertoire was profiled, and TCRdb retains in-frame clones only, with some absent. The table has 140,000 to 150,000 clones, under 60% seen once. The material sequenced was Tregs from blood. These receptors all stem from a man in his late teens or twenties in good health.

CDR3 DNA sequence: TGCAGTGTAGCCTCAGATACGCAGTATTTT. Amino acid sequence: CSVASDTQYF. The chain combines TRBV20-1 with TRBJ2-3; D call uncertain. Trimming shortened V by 7 bases and J by 4 bases, and 6 bases separated the two germline ends. The CDR3 length is 10 residues. Germline CDR1 reads DFQATT; CDR2 reads SNEGSKA (reference sequence).

This clone was counted a single time. V and J are TRBV28 and TRBJ2-7; 7 nucleotides line up with TRBD1. The CDR3 consists of 13 residues. V dropped 7 bases and J dropped 1; count of bases not matched to a gene: 4. Germline lookup yields CDR1 MDHEN and CDR2 SYDVKM. The CDR3 here is CASIQQGSYEQYF. The CDR3 coding sequence is TGTGCCAGCATCCAACAGGGGTCCTACGAGCAGTACTTC.

The chain links TRBV7-7 to TRBJ2-1; tentative D call: TRBD1 (5 bases). The germline V gene has CDR1 SSHAT and CDR2 FNYEAQ (reference sequence). V was pared by 1 base and J by 8 bases, with 12 bases between. The CDR3 consists of 14 residues. The CDR3 region is CASSLGQGIHEQFF. Written as DNA, the CDR3 is TGTGCCAGCAGCTTAGGCCAGGGTATCCATGAGCAGTTCTTC.

This chain links TRBV5-4 with TRBJ1-2; 7 bases are a match to TRBD1. Looked up from germline, CDR1 is SGHNT and CDR2 is YYREEE (reference sequence). This CDR3 has 15 amino acids. V trimming: 1 base; J trimming: 4 bases; junction bases outside the gene matches: 7. The CDR3 sequence is CASSLSTGVGYGYTF. The CDR3 nucleotides read TGTGCCAGCAGCTTGAGCACAGGGGTAGGCTATGGCTACACCTTC.

This clone is a singleton in its sample. The chain couples TRBV7-3 to TRBJ2-3; 8 bases match TRBD2. The CDR3 sequence is 16 residues long. Unmatched junction bases numbered 6, after V lost 2 bases and J lost 2 bases. Germline-derived CDR1 and CDR2 are SGHTA and FQGTGA. The CDR3, as DNA: TGTGCCAGCAGCTTATTTCAAGCGGGAGACACAGATACGCAGTATTTT. This translates into CASSLFQAGDTDTQYF.

This chain joins TRBV29-1 and TRBJ2-2; 9 bases map to TRBD2. CDR3 length equals 17 residues. Unmatched junction bases numbered 12, after V lost 3 bases and J lost 4 bases. CDR1 SQVTM and CDR2 ANQGSEA come from the germline V gene. The CDR3 sequence is CSVELGYSGRGTGELFF. In DNA, the CDR3 is TGCAGCGTTGAGTTGGGGTATAGCGGGAGAGGCACCGGGGAGCTGTTTTTT.

This clone was found a few times. The rearrangement uses TRBV28 and TRBJ2-7, with D possibly being TRBD1 (6 bases). The CDR3 is 13 amino acids. Germline values: CDR1 MDHEN, CDR2 SYDVKM. The V end was cut by 6 bases, the J end by 9 bases, with 18 bases between. The CDR3, as DNA: TGTGCCAGCAGCCAACAGGGCAGGGGCGGGCAGTACTTC. As protein: CASSQQGRGGQYF.

This CDR3 reads CATRPGAFGELFF. For the CDR3, the DNA is TGTGCCACAAGACCGGGAGCGTTCGGGGAGCTGTTTTTT. The chain is built from TRBV15 and TRBJ2-2, with a tentative D call TRBD2 (6 bases). V was trimmed by 9 bases and J by 7 bases, leaving 15 bases between them. CDR3 size: 13 residues. Germline assignment: CDR1 LNHNV and CDR2 YYDKDF (reference sequence).

The V gene is TRBV30, the J gene TRBJ1-3; D gene uncertain. V gave up 5 bases and J gave up 3 bases, with 11 bases separating them. In germline, CDR1 is GTSNPN, CDR2 SVGIG (reference sequence). The CDR3 is 13 amino acids. The CDR3 region is CAWLQLLGNTIYF. Written as DNA, the CDR3 is TGTGCCTGGCTACAGTTACTTGGAAACACCATATATTTT.

The chain uses TRBV7-9 and TRBJ1-3, with unresolved D. V dropped 10 bases and J dropped 0 bases, with 13 bases sitting between them. Germline-derived CDR1 and CDR2 are SEHNR and FQNEAQ (reference sequence). There are 14 residues in the CDR3. CDR3 sequence reads: CAIRLGYSGNTIYF. The CDR3 coding sequence is TGTGCCATCCGCCTGGGCTACTCTGGAAACACCATATATTTT.

This chain joins TRBV25-1 and TRBJ1-1; unclear D gene. The V gene's germline CDR1 is MGHDK and CDR2 SYGVNS. Trimming stripped 7 bases from V and 3 bases from J, with 9 bases between. The CDR3 spans 12 residues. CDR3 DNA sequence: TGTGCCAGCACCGCAGGCGACACTGAAGCTTTCTTT. Protein product: CASTAGDTEAFF.

This clone was detected a few times. The gene calls are TRBV11-1 and TRBJ2-2, with TRBD1 matching over 7 bases. Germline V lookup: CDR1 SGHAT, CDR2 FQDESV (reference sequence). The J segment lost 0 bases and the V segment lost 6 bases, leaving 4 bases of the junction unmatched. The CDR3 totals 15 residues. The CDR3 DNA reads TGTGCCAGCAGGGCCGGGACAGCGAACACCGGGGAGCTGTTTTTT. As protein: CASRAGTANTGELFF.

The chain couples TRBV19 to TRBJ1-1; 7 bases map to TRBD1. The V gene end was trimmed by 3 bases and the J gene end by 5 bases; junction bases not matched to a gene: 9. The CDR3 loop spans 15 amino acids. Germline assignment: CDR1 LNHDA and CDR2 SQIVND (reference sequence). The CDR3: CASSIMAGGGTEAFF. CDR3 in DNA: TGTGCCAGTAGTATTATGGCAGGGGGTGGGACTGAAGCTTTCTTT.

This clone came up once. The gene calls are TRBV28 and TRBJ2-7, with D maybe TRBD1 (6 bases). The CDR3 covers 16 residues. V was trimmed by 6 bases and J by 2 bases, leaving 20 bases between them. The germline gives CDR1 MDHEN, CDR2 SYDVKM. CDR3 amino acids: CASSWPLTGRPYEQYF. The CDR3 bases are TGTGCCAGCAGCTGGCCATTGACAGGTCGGCCCTACGAGCAGTACTTC.

This chain links TRBV5-1 with TRBJ1-1; D gene ambiguous. The V gene lost 5 bases and the J gene lost 0 bases, with 8 bases spanning the gap. Germline CDR1 and CDR2: SGHRS and YFSETQ. This CDR3 spans 13 amino acids. This CDR3 reads CASSRLLNTEAFF. As DNA, the CDR3 is TGCGCCAGCAGTAGACTCCTGAACACTGAAGCTTTCTTT.

The chain combines TRBV19 with TRBJ2-5; 8 bases map to TRBD1. The germline V gene has CDR1 LNHDA and CDR2 SQIVND (reference sequence). V was pared by 5 bases and J by 5 bases, with 4 bases of the junction left unmatched. This CDR3 is 13 amino acids long. CDR3 loop: CASSGRGLETQYF. CDR3 nucleotides: TGTGCCAGTAGTGGCAGGGGGCTTGAGACCCAGTACTTC.

This chain joins TRBV6-1 and TRBJ2-7, with TRBD1 identical over 8 bases. The germline V gene encodes CDR1 MNHNS and CDR2 SASEGT. The CDR3 spans 15 residues. Trimming cost V 6 bases and J 1 base; bases outside gene matches: 8. CDR3 residues: CASRSTGEQSYEQYF. The DNA for the CDR3 is TGTGCCAGCAGGTCGACAGGGGAACAATCCTACGAGCAGTACTTC.

This clone has just a few counts. The V call is TRBV6-1, the J call TRBJ1-4, with 9 positions matching TRBD1. The CDR3 totals 15 residues. Germline V CDR1 and CDR2: MNHNS, SASEGT. The trim removed 6 bases at V and 8 bases at J, leaving 10 bases unmatched. The CDR3 here is CASRARDREAEKLFF. In nucleotides, the CDR3 is TGTGCCAGCAGGGCCCGGGACAGGGAAGCGGAAAAACTGTTTTTT.

This clone was observed a few times. The chain employs TRBV29-1 and TRBJ2-1, with D possibly matching TRBD2 (6 bases). In germline, CDR1 is SQVTM, CDR2 ANQGSEA. This CDR3 is 14 amino acids long. V was trimmed by 6 bases and J by 7 bases, leaving 19 bases between them. Here the CDR3 reads CSVRTAGSRNEQFF. The CDR3 DNA reads as TGCAGCGTCAGGACCGCGGGATCTCGGAATGAGCAGTTCTTC.

This sequence joins TRBV18 and TRBJ1-2; 8 positions match TRBD1. The CDR3 has 15 residues. CDR1 and CDR2 from the germline V gene are KGHSH and LQKENI. The V and J ends lost 3 bases and 8 bases, in that order; junction bases with no gene match: 11. CDR3 coding DNA: TGTGCCAGCTCACCTGGACAGGGATCCCTCCAAGGCTACACCTTC. Translating it yields CASSPGQGSLQGYTF.

A few counts support this clone. The CDR3 DNA sequence: TGTGCCAGTAGACCCCGGACAGGATACGAGCAGTACTTC. Translating gives CASRPRTGYEQYF. The rearrangement joins TRBV19 to TRBJ2-7, with TRBD1 matching over 7 bases. The CDR3 spans 13 residues. Germline CDR1 and CDR2: LNHDA and SQIVND (reference sequence). Trimming removed 6 bases from V and 4 bases from J; junction bases left unmatched: 6.

The genes are TRBV28 and TRBJ1-2; D remains unclear. The V and J ends lost 6 bases and 3 bases respectively, with 14 bases between them. CDR1 MDHEN and CDR2 SYDVKM come from the germline V gene. The CDR3 has 14 amino acids. This chain's CDR3 is CASSETTLYYGYTF. The CDR3 bases are TGTGCCAGCAGCGAAACTACATTATACTATGGCTACACCTTC.

The V call is TRBV20-1, the J call TRBJ1-1; D not resolved. The germline gives CDR1 DFQATT, CDR2 SNEGSKA (reference sequence). The CDR3 consists of 11 residues. CDR3 sequence (DNA): TGCAGCTACCGTGCGAACACTGAAGCTTTCTTT. Amino acid sequence: CSYRANTEAFF.

This chain joins TRBV18 and TRBJ2-7; D perhaps matches TRBD1 (6 bases). CDR3 length: 14 residues. The germline V gene has CDR1 KGHSH and CDR2 LQKENI. The V gene lost 6 bases and the J gene lost 0 bases, with 12 bases spanning the gap. CDR3 bases: TGTGCCAGCTCGGGTCAGGGGATCTCCTACGAGCAGTACTTC. Residues: CASSGQGISYEQYF.

The V and J genes are TRBV27 and TRBJ2-7, with D possibly TRBD2 on 6 matching bases. The germline V gene has CDR1 MNHEY and CDR2 SMNVEV (reference sequence). The CDR3 is 14 residues long. The V gene lost 7 bases and the J gene lost 5 bases, with 18 bases spanning the gap. CDR3 coding DNA: TGTGCCAGCATCTTCCGGGACTGGAGCGACGAGCAGTACTTC. This gives the protein CASIFRDWSDEQYF.

V is TRBV5-8 and J is TRBJ2-5; a possible D gene is TRBD1 (5 bases). The V gene lost 0 bases and the J gene lost 3 bases, with 6 bases spanning the gap. In germline, CDR1 is SGHTS, CDR2 YDEGEE. This CDR3 has 13 residues. Written as DNA, the CDR3 is TGTGCCAGCAGCTTGGGCAGGGAAGAGACCCAGTACTTC. Protein: CASSLGREETQYF.

V and J are TRBV9 and TRBJ2-2; a possible D gene is TRBD2 (6 bases). The CDR3 has 16 amino acids. Trimming cost V 0 bases and J 2 bases, with 11 bases left between them. Germline V lookup: CDR1 SGDLS, CDR2 YYNGEE. CDR3 sequence reads: CASSVVSGGNTGELFF. In DNA form, the CDR3 reads TGTGCCAGCAGCGTAGTCTCCGGGGGAAACACCGGGGAGCTGTTTTTT. Based on the CDR3 plus reference TRBV9 and TRBJ2-2, the full variable domain is DSGVTQTPKHLITATGQRVTLRCSPRSGDLSVYWYQQSLDQGLQFLIQYYNGEERAKGNILERFSAQQFPDLHSELNLSSLELGDSALYFCASSVVSGGNTGELFFGEGSRLTVL.

A few counts support this clone. The chain has TRBV6-1 and TRBJ2-3, with D maybe TRBD1 (5 bases). Germline CDR1 is MNHNS and CDR2 is SASEGT. V dropped 6 bases and J dropped 1 base, with 8 bases sitting between them. This CDR3 is 13 amino acids long. In DNA form, the CDR3 reads TGTGCCAGCAGGGCGACAGGCACAGATACGCAGTATTTT. Its translation is CASRATGTDTQYF.

As for this clone: Other DNA sequences in the sample encode the same CDR3. CDR3 amino acids: CASSSWTGPTYEQYF. The CDR3 DNA sequence: TGCGCCAGCAGCTCGTGGACAGGGCCGACCTACGAGCAGTACTTC. This chain connects TRBV5-1 to TRBJ2-7; TRBD1 matches 8 bases. CDR3 length: 15 amino acids. The V segment lost 3 bases and the J segment 2 bases; nucleotides outside the gene matches: 7. The V gene's germline CDR1 is SGHRS and CDR2 YFSETQ.

This chain connects TRBV10-3 to TRBJ2-7, with TRBD1 identical over 10 bases. V lost 10 bases and J lost 2; bases outside the gene matches: 5. The CDR3 has 13 residues. Germline CDR1 ENHRY, CDR2 SYGVKD. The CDR3 spells CATGTGETYEQYF. The CDR3, as DNA: TGTGCCACCGGGACAGGGGAGACCTACGAGCAGTACTTC.